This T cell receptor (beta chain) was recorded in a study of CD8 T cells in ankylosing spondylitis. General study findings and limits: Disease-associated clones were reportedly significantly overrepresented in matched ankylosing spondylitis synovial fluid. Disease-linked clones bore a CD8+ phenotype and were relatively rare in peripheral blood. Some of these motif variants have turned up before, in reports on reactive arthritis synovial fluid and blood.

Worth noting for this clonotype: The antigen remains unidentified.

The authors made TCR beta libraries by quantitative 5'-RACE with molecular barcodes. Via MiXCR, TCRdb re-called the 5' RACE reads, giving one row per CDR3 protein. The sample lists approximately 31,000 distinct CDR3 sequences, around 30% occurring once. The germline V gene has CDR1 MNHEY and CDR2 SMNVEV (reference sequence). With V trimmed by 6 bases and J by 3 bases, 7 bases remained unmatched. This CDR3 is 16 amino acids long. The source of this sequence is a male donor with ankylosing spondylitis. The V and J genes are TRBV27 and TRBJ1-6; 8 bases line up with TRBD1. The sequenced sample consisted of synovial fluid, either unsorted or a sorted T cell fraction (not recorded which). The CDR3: CASSTTGEGYNSPLHF. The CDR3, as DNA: TGTGCCAGCAGCACGACAGGGGAAGGCTATAATTCACCCCTCCACTTT.